This entry lists 7 T cell receptor beta chains sequenced from one sample in a study of identifying expanded T cells in peripheral blood. TCRdb's copy holds only in-frame clones and misses some; the assay was immunoSEQ multiplex PCR. The sample yields about 130,000 clones, 65% to 90% seen once. The sequenced sample consisted of blood. The receptors originated from a person between 18 and 70 years old in good health.

This chain connects TRBV29-1 to TRBJ2-5, with D possibly TRBD2 on 6 matching bases. Trimming left V 3 bases short and J 5 bases short, with 16 bases between. The CDR3 consists of 14 residues. Germline CDR1 SQVTM, CDR2 ANQGSEA. Here the CDR3 DNA reads TGCAGCGTTGACAAAGCAGGGAGCGGGGAGACCCAGTACTTC. This gives the protein CSVDKAGSGETQYF.

The gene calls are TRBV28 and TRBJ1-4; possibly TRBD1 for D (5 bases). Germline lookup yields CDR1 MDHEN and CDR2 SYDVKM. The CDR3 is 14 amino acids. Trimming left V 4 bases short and J 4 bases short, with 10 bases between. The CDR3 bases are TGTGCCAGCAGTTCTCGGACAAATAATGAAAAACTGTTTTTT. Amino acids: CASSSRTNNEKLFF.

V gene TRBV11-2 combines with J gene TRBJ1-4; D is ambiguous. The length of the CDR3 is 15 residues. Germline V gene data show CDR1 as SGHAT and CDR2 as FQNNGV. V lost 5 bases and J 8 bases, leaving 18 bases between the germline ends. CDR3 DNA: TGTGCCAGCAGCCCGCGGGCTCCAGAGCGCGAAAAACTGTTTTTT. Encoded protein: CASSPRAPEREKLFF.

V gene TRBV29-1 combines with J gene TRBJ1-2; D gene unclear. Trimming stripped 2 bases from V and 1 base from J, with 8 bases between. Germline lookup yields CDR1 SQVTM and CDR2 ANQGSEA. This CDR3 comprises 13 residues. CDR3 sequence reads: CSVERSFNYGYTF. In DNA form, the CDR3 reads TGCAGCGTTGAACGAAGTTTTAACTATGGCTACACCTTC.

The chain links TRBV5-4 to TRBJ2-1, with a possible D match to TRBD2 (6 bases). Germline assignment: CDR1 SGHNT and CDR2 YYREEE (reference sequence). V was pared by 3 bases and J by 0 bases, with 13 bases between. The CDR3 covers 16 residues. The chain's CDR3 is CASSSTWGDSYNEQFF. The CDR3 DNA sequence: TGTGCCAGCAGCTCCACTTGGGGGGACTCCTACAATGAGCAGTTCTTC.

This chain uses TRBV2 with TRBJ2-3, with D perhaps matching TRBD2 (6 bases). The CDR3 sequence is 15 residues long. Trimming removed 7 bases at V and 0 bases at J, with 14 bases between. In germline, CDR1 is SNHLY, CDR2 FYNNEI. This chain's CDR3 is CASTPGGKSTDTQYF. The CDR3 DNA sequence: TGTGCCAGCACCCCCGGGGGAAAAAGCACAGATACGCAGTATTTT.

The genes are TRBV14 and TRBJ1-3; D is undetermined. The CDR3 is 14 residues long. With 4 bases removed from V and 0 bases from J, the gap between germline ends came to 7 bases. Germline V gives CDR1 SGHDN, CDR2 FVKESK. The CDR3 nucleotides read TGTGCCAGCAGCCTGCAGGCCTCTGGAAACACCATATATTTT. Translated, it gives CASSLQASGNTIYF.